This TCR beta chain derives from a study of T cell responses to AZD1222 COVID-19 vaccine. Measured with immunoSEQ multiplex PCR; TCRdb has only the in-frame clones, and not every one. The sample contains roughly 200,000 clones, approximately 90% of which appear only once. CDR3 length: 14 residues. Trimming shortened V by 2 bases and J by 1 base, and 6 bases separated the two germline ends. Germline lookup yields CDR1 LGHDT and CDR2 YNNKEL (reference sequence). This TCR was recovered from an adult who received the AZD1222 COVID-19 vaccine. This chain uses TRBV3-1 (or the pseudogene TRBV3-2) with TRBJ1-3; D ambiguous. The sequencing used peripheral blood, collected 28 days after the second AZD1222 dose. This CDR3 is CASSQKGSGNTIYF. CDR3 coding DNA: TGTGCCAGCAGCCAAAAGGGATCTGGAAACACCATATATTTT.